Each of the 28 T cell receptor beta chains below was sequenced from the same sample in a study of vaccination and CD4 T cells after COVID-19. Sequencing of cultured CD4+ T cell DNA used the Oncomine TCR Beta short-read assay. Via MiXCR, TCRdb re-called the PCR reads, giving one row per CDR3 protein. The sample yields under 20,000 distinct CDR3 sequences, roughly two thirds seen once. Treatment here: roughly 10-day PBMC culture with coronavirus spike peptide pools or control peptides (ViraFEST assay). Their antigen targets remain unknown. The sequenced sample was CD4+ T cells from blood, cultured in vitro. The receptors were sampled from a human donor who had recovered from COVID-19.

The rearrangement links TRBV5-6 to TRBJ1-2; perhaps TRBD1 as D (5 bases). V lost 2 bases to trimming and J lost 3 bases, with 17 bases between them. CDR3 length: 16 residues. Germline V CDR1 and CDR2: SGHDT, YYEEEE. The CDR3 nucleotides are TGTGCCAGCAGCTTATGGGGGTCCCCTCCCCACTATGGCTACACCTTC. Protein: CASSLWGSPPHYGYTF.

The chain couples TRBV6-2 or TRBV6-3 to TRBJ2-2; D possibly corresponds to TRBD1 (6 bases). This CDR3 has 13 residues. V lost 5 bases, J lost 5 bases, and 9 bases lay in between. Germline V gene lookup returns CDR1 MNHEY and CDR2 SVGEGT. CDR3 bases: TGTGCCAGCAGTCGAGGGACAACCGGGGAGCTGTTTTTT. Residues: CASSRGTTGELFF.

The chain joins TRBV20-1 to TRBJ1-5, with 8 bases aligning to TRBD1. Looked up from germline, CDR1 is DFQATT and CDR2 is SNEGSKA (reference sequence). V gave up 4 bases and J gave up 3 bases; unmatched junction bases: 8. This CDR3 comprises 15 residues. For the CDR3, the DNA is TGCAGTGCTACGGTGAGACAGGGGTCCAATCAGCCCCAGCATTTT. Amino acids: CSATVRQGSNQPQHF.

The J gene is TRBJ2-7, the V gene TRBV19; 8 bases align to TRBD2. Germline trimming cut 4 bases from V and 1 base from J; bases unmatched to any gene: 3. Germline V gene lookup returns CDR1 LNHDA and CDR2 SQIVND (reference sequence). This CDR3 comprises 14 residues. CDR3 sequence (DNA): TGTGCCAGTAGTAGACTAGCGCGATCCTACGAGCAGTACTTC. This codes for CASSRLARSYEQYF.

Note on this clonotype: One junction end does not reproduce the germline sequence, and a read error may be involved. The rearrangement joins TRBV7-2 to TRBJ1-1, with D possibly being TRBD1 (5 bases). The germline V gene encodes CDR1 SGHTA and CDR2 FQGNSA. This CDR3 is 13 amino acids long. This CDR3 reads CASSPTVGTVAFF. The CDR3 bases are TGTGCCAGCAGCCCAACCGTTGGGACTGTAGCTTTCTTT.

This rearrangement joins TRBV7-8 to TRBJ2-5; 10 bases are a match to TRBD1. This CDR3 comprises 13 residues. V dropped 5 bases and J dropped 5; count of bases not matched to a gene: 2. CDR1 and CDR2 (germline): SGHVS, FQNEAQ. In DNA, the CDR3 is TGTGCCAGCAGCGCGGACAGGGGGGAGACCCAGTACTTC. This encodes CASSADRGETQYF.

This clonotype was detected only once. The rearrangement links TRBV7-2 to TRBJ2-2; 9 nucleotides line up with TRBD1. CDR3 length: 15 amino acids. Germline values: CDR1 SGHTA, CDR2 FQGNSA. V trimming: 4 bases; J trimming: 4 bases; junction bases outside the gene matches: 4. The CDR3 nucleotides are TGTGCCAGCAGCTCAGGACAGGGGACCACCGGGGAGCTGTTTTTT. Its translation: CASSSGQGTTGELFF.

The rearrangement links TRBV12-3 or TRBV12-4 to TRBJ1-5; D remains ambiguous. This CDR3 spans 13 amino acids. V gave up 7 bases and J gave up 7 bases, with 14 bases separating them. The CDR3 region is CASTPVFLQPQHF. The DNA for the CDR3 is TGTGCCAGCACCCCCGTGTTTCTACAGCCCCAGCATTTT.

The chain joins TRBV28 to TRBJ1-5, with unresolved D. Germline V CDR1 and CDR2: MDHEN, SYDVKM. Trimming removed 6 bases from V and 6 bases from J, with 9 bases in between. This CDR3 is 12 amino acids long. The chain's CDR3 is CASSLLGQPQHF. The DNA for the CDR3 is TGTGCCAGCAGCCTTTTGGGTCAGCCCCAGCATTTT.

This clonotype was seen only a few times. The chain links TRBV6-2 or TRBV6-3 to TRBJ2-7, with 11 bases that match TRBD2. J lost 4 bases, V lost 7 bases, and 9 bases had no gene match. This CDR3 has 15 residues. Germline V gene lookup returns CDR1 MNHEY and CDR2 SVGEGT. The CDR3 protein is CASTETGTSGYEQYF. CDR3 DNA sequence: TGTGCCAGCACAGAAACCGGGACTAGCGGTTACGAGCAGTACTTC.

The CDR3 nucleotides are TGTGCCAGCAGCTTAGCCAGGACTAGCGGGAGGATAGGTGAGCAGTTCTTC. Protein product: CASSLARTSGRIGEQFF. The V and J genes are TRBV7-2 and TRBJ2-1; 14 nucleotides agree with TRBD2. CDR3 length: 17 residues. Trimming took 0 bases from V and 9 from J; bases not matched to a gene: 7. Per germline, CDR1 SGHTA and CDR2 FQGNSA.

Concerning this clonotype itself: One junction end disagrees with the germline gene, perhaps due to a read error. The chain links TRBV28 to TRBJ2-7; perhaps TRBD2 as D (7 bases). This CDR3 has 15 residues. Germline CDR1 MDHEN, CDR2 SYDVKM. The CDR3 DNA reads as TGTGCCAGCAGGTCACAGGGTGGGGGGGACTACGAGCGGTACTTC. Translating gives CASRSQGGGDYERYF.

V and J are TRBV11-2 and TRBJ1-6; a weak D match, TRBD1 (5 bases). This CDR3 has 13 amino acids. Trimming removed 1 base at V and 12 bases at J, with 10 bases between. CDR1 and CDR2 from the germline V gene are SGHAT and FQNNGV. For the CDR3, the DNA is TGTGCCAGCAGCTTAGCGATGGGGCTACCCCTCCACTTT. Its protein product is CASSLAMGLPLHF.

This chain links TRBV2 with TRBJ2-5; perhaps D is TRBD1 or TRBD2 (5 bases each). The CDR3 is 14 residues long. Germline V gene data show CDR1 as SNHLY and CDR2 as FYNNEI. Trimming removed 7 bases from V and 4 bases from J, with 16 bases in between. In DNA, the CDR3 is TGTGCCAGCATGGGGGTTAGGGTTGCAGAGACCCAGTACTTC. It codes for CASMGVRVAETQYF.

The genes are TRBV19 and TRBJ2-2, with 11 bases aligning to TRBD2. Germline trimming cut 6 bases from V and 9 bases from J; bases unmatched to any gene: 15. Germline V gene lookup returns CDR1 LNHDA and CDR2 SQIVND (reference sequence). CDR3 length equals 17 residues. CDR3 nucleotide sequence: TGTGCCAGTAGGGCCTCCGCGGGACTAGCGGATAAGAGGGAGCTGTTTTTT. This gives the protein CASRASAGLADKRELFF.

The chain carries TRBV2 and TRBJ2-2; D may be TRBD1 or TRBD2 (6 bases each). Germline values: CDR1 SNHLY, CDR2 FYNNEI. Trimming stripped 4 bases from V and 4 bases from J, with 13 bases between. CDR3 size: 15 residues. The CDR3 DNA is TGTGCCAGCAGTGCGGAGGGGGGAGTCACCGGGGAGCTGTTTTTT. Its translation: CASSAEGGVTGELFF. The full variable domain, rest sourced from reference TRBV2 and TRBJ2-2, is EPEVTQTPSHQVTQMGQEVILRCVPISNHLYFYWYRQILGQKVEFLVSFYNNEISEKSEIFDDQFSVERPDGSNFTLKIRSTKLEDSAMYFCASSAEGGVTGELFFGEGSRLTVL.

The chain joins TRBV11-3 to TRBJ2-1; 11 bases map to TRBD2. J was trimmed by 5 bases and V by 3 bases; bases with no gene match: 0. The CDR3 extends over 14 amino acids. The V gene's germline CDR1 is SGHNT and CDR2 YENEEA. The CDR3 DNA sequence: TGTGCCAGCAGCTTGGGACTAGCGGACAATGAGCAGTTCTTC. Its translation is CASSLGLADNEQFF. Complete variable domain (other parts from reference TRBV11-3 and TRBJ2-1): EAGVVQSPRYKIIEKKQPVAFWCNPISGHNTLYWYLQNLGQGPELLIRYENEEAVDDSQLPKDRFSAERLKGVDSTLKIQPAELGDSAVYLCASSLGLADNEQFFGPGTRLTVL.

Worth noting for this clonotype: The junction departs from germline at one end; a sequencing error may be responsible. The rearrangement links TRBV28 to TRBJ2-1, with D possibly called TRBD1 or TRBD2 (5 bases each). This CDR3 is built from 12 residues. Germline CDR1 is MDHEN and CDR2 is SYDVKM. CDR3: CASSFSGSGTVF. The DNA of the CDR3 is TGTGCCAGCAGTTTTTCAGGGAGCGGTACGGTCTTC.

This CDR3 is CSARRGAGNQPQHF. The CDR3 DNA follows: TGCAGTGCTAGGAGAGGGGCCGGCAATCAGCCCCAGCATTTT. The chain combines TRBV20-1 with TRBJ1-5; the D gene is possibly TRBD1 (5 bases). CDR1 DFQATT and CDR2 SNEGSKA come from the germline V gene (reference sequence). Trimming cost V 3 bases and J 2 bases, with 11 bases left between them. There are 14 residues in the CDR3.

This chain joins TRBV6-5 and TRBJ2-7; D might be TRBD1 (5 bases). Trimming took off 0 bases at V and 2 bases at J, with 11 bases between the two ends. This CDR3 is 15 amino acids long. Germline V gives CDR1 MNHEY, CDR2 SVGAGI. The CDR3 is CASSYSGWGTYEQYF. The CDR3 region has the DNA TGTGCCAGCAGTTACTCGGGTTGGGGCACCTACGAGCAGTACTTC.

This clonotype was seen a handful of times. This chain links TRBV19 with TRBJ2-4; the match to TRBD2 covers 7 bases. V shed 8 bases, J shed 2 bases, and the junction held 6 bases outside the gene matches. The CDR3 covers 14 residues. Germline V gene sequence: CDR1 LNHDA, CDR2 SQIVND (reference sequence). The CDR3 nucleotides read TGTGCCAGTTACCAGCGGGAAACCAAAAACATTCAGTACTTC. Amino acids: CASYQRETKNIQYF.

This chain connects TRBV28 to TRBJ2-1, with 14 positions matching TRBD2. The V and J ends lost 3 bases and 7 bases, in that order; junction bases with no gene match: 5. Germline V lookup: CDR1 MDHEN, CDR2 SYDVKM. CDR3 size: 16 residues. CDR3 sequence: CASSFLTSGRGNEQFF. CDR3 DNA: TGTGCCAGCAGTTTCCTGACTAGCGGGAGGGGTAATGAGCAGTTCTTC.

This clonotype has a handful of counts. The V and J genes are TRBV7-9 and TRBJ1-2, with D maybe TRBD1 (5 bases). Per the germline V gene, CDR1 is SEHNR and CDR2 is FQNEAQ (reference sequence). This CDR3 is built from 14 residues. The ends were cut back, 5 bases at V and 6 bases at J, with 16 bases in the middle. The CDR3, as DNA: TGTGCCAGCAGCGGTGGGGCGGATCCGGATGGCTACACCTTC. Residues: CASSGGADPDGYTF.

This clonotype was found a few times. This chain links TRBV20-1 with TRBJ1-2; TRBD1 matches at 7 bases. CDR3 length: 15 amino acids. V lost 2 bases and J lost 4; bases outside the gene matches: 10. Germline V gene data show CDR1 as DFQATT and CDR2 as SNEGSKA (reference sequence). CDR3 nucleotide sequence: TGCAGTGCTAGACTCGCGGGACAGAGAGGCTATGGCTACACCTTC. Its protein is CSARLAGQRGYGYTF.

As DNA, the CDR3 is TGTGCCAGCAGCAGACGGACTAGCGAGTACAATGAGCAGTTCTTC. Residues: CASSRRTSEYNEQFF. The chain carries TRBV7-2 and TRBJ2-1; TRBD2 matches at 9 bases. This CDR3 has 15 amino acids. The germline V gene has CDR1 SGHTA and CDR2 FQGNSA. V lost 5 bases to trimming and J lost 4 bases; unmatched junction nucleotides: 6.

The CDR3 loop is CASSYSGQGAGNTIYF. CDR3 sequence (DNA): TGTGCCAGCAGTTACTCGGGACAGGGAGCTGGAAACACCATATATTTT. The chain couples TRBV6-5 to TRBJ1-3; 9 nucleotides align to TRBD1. J was trimmed by 2 bases and V by 0 bases; bases with no gene match: 2. Germline assignment: CDR1 MNHEY and CDR2 SVGAGI. CDR3 size: 16 residues.

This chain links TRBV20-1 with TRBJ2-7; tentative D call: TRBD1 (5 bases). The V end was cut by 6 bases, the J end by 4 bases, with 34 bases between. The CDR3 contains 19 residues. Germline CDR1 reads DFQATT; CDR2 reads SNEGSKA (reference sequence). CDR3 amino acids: CSAHRWTQTAQPTRYEQYF. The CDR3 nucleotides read TGCAGTGCCCATAGATGGACACAAACCGCTCAACCAACTCGGTACGAGCAGTACTTC.

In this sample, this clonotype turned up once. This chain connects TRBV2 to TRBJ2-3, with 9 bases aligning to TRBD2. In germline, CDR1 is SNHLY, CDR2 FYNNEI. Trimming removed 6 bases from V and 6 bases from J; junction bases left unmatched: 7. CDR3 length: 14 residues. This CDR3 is CASRRAGGTDTQYF. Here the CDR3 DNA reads TGTGCCAGCAGAAGGGCGGGAGGGACGGATACGCAGTATTTT.